Listed below are T cell receptor beta chains from one sample, sequenced in a study of CD8+ T cells in alopecia areata. Sequencing used immunoSEQ multiplex PCR; TCRdb keeps in-frame clones, though not all of them. The data contain 150,000 to 200,000 clones, around 59% of them singletons. Sequencing was performed on CD4+ T cells sorted from blood, taken at week 24, from a patient treated with tofacitinib. Every receptor here comes from a human donor with alopecia areata. Both conserved end residues are part of each CDR3. D genes are given only for firm matches. Size values are once, few and many counts, or a class for expanded clones, and some rows have none.

>NA|TRBJ1-5|TRBD1|TRBV6-1
TGTGCCATCAAAGGGTCAGGGGGGGATCAGCCCCAGCATTTT
CAIKGSGGDQPQHF
>NA|TRBJ2-7|NA|TRBV27
TGTGCCAGCAGTTCGACCCCGGACCCGGACCACGAGCAGTACTTC
CASSSTPDPDHEQYF
>few|TRBJ2-3|TRBD2|TRBV27
TGTGCCAGCAGCCGACGGGGGGGATATGCAGATACGCAGTATTTT
CASSRRGGYADTQYF
>NA|TRBJ1-5|TRBD1|TRBV2
TGTGCCAGCACTGACAGGGAGAAGGGGAGCAATCAGCCCCAGCATTTT
CASTDREKGSNQPQHF
>NA|TRBJ2-5|NA|TRBV15
TGTGCCACCAGCAGCCACCTTCAACAAACTTCGACCCAGTACTTC
CATSSHLQQTSTQYF
>few|TRBJ2-3|NA|TRBV7-9
TGTGCCAGCAGCTTAGCTTGGGCTTCGGATACGCAGTATTTT
CASSLAWASDTQYF
>NA|TRBJ1-1|TRBD1|TRBV7-9
TGTGCCAGCAGCTTAGAAGGGACAGGAAGAACTGAAGCTTTCTTT
CASSLEGTGRTEAFF
>NA|TRBJ1-5|TRBD1|TRBV15
TGTGCCACCAGCAGAACAGGGGGCTTAAGTCAGCCCCAGCATTTT
CATSRTGGLSQPQHF
>NA|TRBJ1-2|NA|TRBV29-1
TGCAGCGCTCGTGCCCTCCTCTATGGCTACACCTTC
CSARALLYGYTF
>NA|TRBJ1-5|NA|TRBV19
TGTGCCAGTAGTATTTTTAATCAGCCCCAGCATTTT
CASSIFNQPQHF
>NA|TRBJ2-7|NA|TRBV7-2
TGTGCCAGCAGCTTACAGGGGCTGGCCTACGAGCAGTACTTC
CASSLQGLAYEQYF
>few|TRBJ2-7|TRBD2|TRBV2
TGTGCCAGCATGAATAGCGGGGGGCCCTTTGGTGAGCAGTACTTC
CASMNSGGPFGEQYF
>NA|TRBJ1-1|NA|TRBV20-1
TGCAGTGCTAGAGATGGGAATGAAGCTTTCTTT
CSARDGNEAFF
>NA|TRBJ2-3|TRBD2|TRBV29-1
TGCAGCTCACGGTCTGCGGGGGGGGCCACAGATACGCAGTATTTT
CSSRSAGGATDTQYF
>once|TRBJ2-3|NA|TRBV29-1
TGCAGCGTGGAAGGAGGGTCTCGGGATACGCAGTATTTT
CSVEGGSRDTQYF
>NA|TRBJ2-5|TRBD2|TRBV15
TGTGCCACCAGCAGATGGACTAGTGGGGAGGGAGAGACCCAGTACTTC
CATSRWTSGEGETQYF
>NA|TRBJ1-5|NA|TRBV7-2
TGTGCCAGCAGCTTACAGTCGGATCAGCCCCAGCATTTT
CASSLQSDQPQHF
>NA|TRBJ2-2|TRBD1|TRBV5-6
TGTGCCAGCAGCGTCGACAGGGGAAGGACCGGGGAGCTGTTTTTT
CASSVDRGRTGELFF
>NA|TRBJ1-6|NA|TRBV25-1
TGTGCCAGCAGGGCCCAGGGTGGCTCCTATAATTCACCCCTCCACTTT
CASRAQGGSYNSPLHF
>NA|TRBJ2-7|NA|TRBV7-9
TGTGCCAGCAGCCTAGACAGCTACTCCTACGAGCAGTACTTC
CASSLDSYSYEQYF
>NA|TRBJ1-1|NA|TRBV19
TGTGCCAGTAGTCTTCTAGGGGGACAAGCTTTCTTT
CASSLLGGQAFF
>NA|TRBJ2-5|TRBD1|TRBV15
TGTGCCACCAGCGACGACAGGGTCGGCGAGACCCAGTACTTC
CATSDDRVGETQYF
>NA|TRBJ2-5|TRBD1|TRBV30
TGTGCCTGGGACAGGGGGGGGTACCAAGAGACCCAGTACTTC
CAWDRGGYQETQYF
>NA|TRBJ2-1|NA|TRBV5-1
TGCGCCAGCAGCCCGGACTCCCGGCCCTACAATGAGCAGTTCTTC
CASSPDSRPYNEQFF
>NA|TRBJ1-5|NA|TRBV30
TGTGCCTGGGGAGGGACTGGTCAGCCCCAGCATTTT
CAWGGTGQPQHF
>NA|TRBJ1-1|NA|TRBV4-1
TGCGCCAGCAGCCAAGAGGGGGGCCAGACGAATGCTGAAGCTTTCTTT
CASSQEGGQTNAEAFF
>NA|TRBJ2-3|NA|TRBV11-3
TGTGCCAGCAGCTTAGTCGTGACAGAACCCACAGATACGCAGTATTTT
CASSLVVTEPTDTQYF
>NA|TRBJ1-1|NA|TRBV5-1
TGCGCCAGCGCCTCTGGGGAAGTGAACACTGAAGCTTTCTTT
CASASGEVNTEAFF
>many|TRBJ2-2|NA|TRBV28
TGTGCCAGCAGCGATCAGGGTTTACCAGCCGGGGAGCTGTTTTTT
CASSDQGLPAGELFF
>NA|TRBJ2-1|TRBD1|TRBV7-9
TGTGCCAGCAGCTCCGACAGGGTGTTCTTCTTC
CASSSDRVFFF
>NA|TRBJ2-3|TRBD2|TRBV6-6
TGTGCCAGCAGTCCGGGGGGGCCCGAAGATACGCAGTATTTT
CASSPGGPEDTQYF
>NA|TRBJ1-2|NA|TRBV30
TGTGCCTGGACCCGGACCTATGGCTACACCTTC
CAWTRTYGYTF
>NA|TRBJ1-4|NA|TRBV29-1
TGCAGCGTTGGTACAGGGACCAACCCGAATGAAAAACTGTTTTTT
CSVGTGTNPNEKLFF